The 13 T cell receptor beta chains presented below share a single source sample, sequenced in a study of CD8+ T cells in alopecia areata. Sequencing relied on a cDNA template that was reverse transcribed from extracted RNA. Using immunoSEQ multiplex PCR, the repertoire was profiled, and TCRdb retains in-frame clones only, with some absent. The sample gives approximately 110,000 clones, none seen only once, and the top ten clones hold around 20%. Sequencing was carried out using lesional skin. These receptor sequences come from a C3H/HeJ mouse with alopecia areata. This strain has MHC haplotype H2-k.

This clone was recorded a few times. Gene names and germline match the mouse. The CDR3 region is CTCSDRVANSDYTF. The DNA read from the CDR3 is TGCACCTGCAGTGACAGGGTCGCAAACTCC. This sequence joins TRBV1 and TRBJ1-2; D might be TRBD1 (6 bases). The read ends 4 residues before the CDR3 terminus; that terminus is restored from the germline J gene. CDR3 length equals 14 residues. V was clipped by 4 bases and J by 0 bases, with 9 bases between them. Germline values: CDR1 NSQYPW, CDR2 LRSPGD (reference sequence).

This clone was observed many times. Gene names are mouse gene names. The CDR3 goes on 4 residues after the read ends, and that part is filled in from the germline J gene. The rearrangement uses TRBV13-3 and TRBJ1-4; a weak D match, TRBD1 (5 bases). The CDR3 sequence is 15 residues long. CDR1 and CDR2 from the germline V gene are NNHDY and SYVADS. V lost 0 bases to trimming and J lost 6 bases, with 12 bases between them. CDR3 residues: CASSDAMGEHERLFF. The sequenced part of the CDR3 DNA is TGTGCCAGCAGTGATGCGATGGGGGAACACGAA.

This clone was detected only a few times. The germline and genes are mouse ones. Read coverage stops 4 residues before the CDR3 terminus; the germline J gene supplies the remainder. The gene calls are TRBV12-1 and TRBJ2-1; 7 bases are a match to TRBD2. The V gene's germline CDR1 is SGHSN and CDR2 HYEKVE. V gave up 2 bases and J gave up 1 base; unmatched junction bases: 10. The CDR3 consists of 17 residues. The CDR3 reads CASSPPTGRRNYAEQFF. The sequenced CDR3 bases are TGTGCCAGCTCTCCCCCGACTGGGAGAAGGAACTATGCT.

Remarks on this clone: The genes and germline here are from mouse. With the read ending 4 residues before the CDR3 end, the germline J gene is used to fill in that end. The chain employs TRBV19 and TRBJ2-7; 7 nucleotides match TRBD2. Germline V CDR1 and CDR2: FNHDT, SITEND (reference sequence). The CDR3 consists of 14 residues. The ends lost 4 bases at V and 0 bases at J; junction bases unmatched: 4. The CDR3 DNA, read in part, is TGTGCCAGCAGTCTACTGGGGTTCTCCTAT. Amino acid sequence: CASSLLGFSY. The whole CDR3 reads CASSLLGFSYEQYF.

On this clone: The listed genes are named as in mouse. With the read ending 4 residues before the CDR3 end, the germline J gene is used to fill in that end. The rearrangement links TRBV13-3 to TRBJ2-1; D is unclear. Germline CDR1 reads NNHDY; CDR2 reads SYVADS. The V gene lost 2 bases and the J gene lost 1 base, with 10 bases spanning the gap. This CDR3 region has 15 residues. The CDR3 reads CASSEPRGNYAEQFF. CDR3 DNA (partial): TGTGCCAGCAGTGAGCCTAGAGGGAACTATGCT.

A word on this clone: The DNA translation disagrees with the TCRdb protein at residue 13, so the protein in this description comes from the DNA. Gene names and germline match the mouse. The read falls 3 residues short of the CDR3 end, and the missing part is taken from the germline J gene. The chain combines TRBV19 with TRBJ1-3; possibly TRBD1 for D (6 bases). The germline V and J ends were trimmed by 5 bases and 0 bases, with 15 bases remaining between them. Per germline, CDR1 FNHDT and CDR2 SITEND (reference sequence). The CDR3 covers 16 residues. The CDR3 bases that were read are TGTGCCAGCAGCCTCGGGACATCACTTTCTGGAAATACG. It specifies CASSLGTSLSGNT. The entire CDR3 reads CASSLGTSLSGNTLYF.

This clone has more than one count but fewer than ten. TCRdb and the translated DNA give different amino acids at residue 11; the protein presented here is the one translated from the DNA. The germline and genes are mouse ones. The read is 3 residues too short to cover the CDR3 end, so that end is filled in from the germline J gene. This chain joins TRBV1 and TRBJ1-6; D may be TRBD1 (6 bases). TRBJ1-6 is reported as an ORF; its role is uncertain. V lost 0 bases and J lost 11, with 11 bases in between. CDR1 is NSQYPW, CDR2 LRSPGD, per germline (reference sequence). The CDR3 has 14 amino acids. CDR3 DNA, as far as it was read: TGCACCTGCAGTGCAGATCAGGGGTCGGCGCCC. Residues: CTCSADQGSAP. The whole CDR3 sequence is CTCSADQGSAPLYF.

About this clone: These gene names are mouse names. The observed sequence ends 4 residues before the CDR3 terminus, with the missing tail filled in from the germline J gene. The V call is TRBV1, the J call TRBJ2-4; 8 nucleotides align to TRBD1. CDR3 length equals 14 residues. The germline V gene encodes CDR1 NSQYPW and CDR2 LRSPGD (reference sequence). Partial CDR3 DNA: TGCACCTGCAGTGCCGGACAGGGAGTGAAC. It encodes CTCSAGQGVN. In full, the CDR3 is CTCSAGQGVNTLYF. The complete variable domain, with remaining parts taken from reference TRBV1 and TRBJ2-4, reads VTLLEQNPRWRLVPRGQAVNLRCILKNSQYPWMSWYQQDLQKQLQWLFTLRSPGDKEVKSLPGADYLATRVTDTELRLQVANMSQGRTLYCTCSAGQGVNTLYFGAGTRLSVL.

This clone appeared many times. The gene names here belong to mouse. Sequencing ends 4 residues short of the CDR3 end; the germline J gene provides the rest. The chain recombines TRBV13-3 with TRBJ2-7, with D uncertain. Germline V gene lookup returns CDR1 NNHDY and CDR2 SYVADS. Trimming left V 0 bases short and J 3 bases short, with 10 bases between. CDR3 length: 14 amino acids. The sequenced CDR3 bases are TGTGCCAGCAGTGATGCACAGAATTACTAT. Its protein product is CASSDAQNYY. In full, the CDR3 reads CASSDAQNYYEQYF.

This clone was counted at least ten times. TCRdb's protein does not match the DNA translation at residue 13; the protein provided is translated from the DNA. The germline and genes are mouse ones. The read halts 3 residues ahead of the CDR3 end, with the missing end drawn from the germline J gene. The chain employs TRBV13-3 and TRBJ1-3; 11 nucleotides agree with TRBD1. CDR1 is NNHDY, CDR2 SYVADS, per germline. The CDR3 loop spans 16 amino acids. V lost 4 bases and J lost 4; bases outside the gene matches: 7. The CDR3 bases that were read are TGTGCCAGCAGTTTCGGACAGGGGGCTTCCGGAAATACG. Translation: CASSFGQGASGNT. In full, the CDR3 is CASSFGQGASGNTLYF.

This clone turned up a few times. The genes are named according to mouse. Sequencing ends 4 residues short of the CDR3 end; the germline J gene provides the rest. V gene TRBV1 combines with J gene TRBJ1-4, with no clear D. CDR1 is NSQYPW, CDR2 LRSPGD, per germline (reference sequence). This CDR3 has 12 amino acids. This chain's CDR3 is CTCSAVGERLFF. CDR3 bases read: TGCACCTGCAGTGCGGTTGGCGAA. Combining the CDR3 with reference TRBV1 and TRBJ1-4 gives the whole variable domain VTLLEQNPRWRLVPRGQAVNLRCILKNSQYPWMSWYQQDLQKQLQWLFTLRSPGDKEVKSLPGADYLATRVTDTELRLQVANMSQGRTLYCTCSAVGERLFFGHGTKLSVL.

With regard to this clone: The gene names here belong to mouse. The covered CDR3 bases are TGTGCCAGCAGCCCCTCGGGACTGGGGACTAGTCAAAAC. Translation: CASSPSGLGTSQN. The CDR3, in full, reads CASSPSGLGTSQNTLYF. The rearrangement uses TRBV5 and TRBJ2-4; 10 bases match TRBD2. The DNA ends 4 residues before the CDR3 does, and the rest of the CDR3 is filled in from the germline J gene. The CDR3 has 17 amino acids. CDR1 and CDR2 from the germline V gene are LGHNA and YNLKQL (reference sequence). Losses at the gene ends were 4 bases for V and 0 bases for J; bases not matched to a gene: 7.

To note about this clone: Mouse gene names and germline throughout. The read ends 4 residues shy of where the CDR3 ends; the end is completed using the germline J gene. The rearrangement joins TRBV19 to TRBJ2-7; TRBD2 aligns across 10 bases. Losses at the gene ends were 2 bases for V and 3 bases for J; bases not matched to a gene: 5. This CDR3 has 15 amino acids. Germline CDR1 is FNHDT and CDR2 is SITEND (reference sequence). Here the CDR3 reads CASSIRDWGHYEQYF. Partial CDR3 DNA: TGTGCCAGCAGTATCCGGGACTGGGGACACTAT.